This is a list of T cell receptor beta chains from one sample in a study of cytomegalovirus exposure and HLA in healthy donors. Profiling relied on immunoSEQ multiplex PCR, and the TCRdb table lists in-frame clones only, not all of them. This sample yields 110,000 or so clones, of which under 80% are seen a single time; more than 3.5% belongs to the top ten. The sample taken for sequencing was PBMCs. The receptor set was obtained from a woman aged 40 to 49 in good health and CMV-seropositive. The CDR3 runs from the conserved cysteine through the conserved F or W. D genes are given only for firm matches. Not all rows give a size; the values are once, few, many and, for expanded clones, a class.

d_call | j_call | clone_size | cdr3_length | v_call | cdr3_nt | cdr3_aa
TRBD1 | TRBJ2-7 | NA | 13 | TRBV30 | TGTGCCTGGAGTCCGGGACAGACCTACGAGCAGTACTTC | CAWSPGQTYEQYF
TRBD2 | TRBJ2-7 | NA | 13 | TRBV11-3 | TGTGCCAGCAGACTAGCGGGAGAGGACGAGCAGTACTTC | CASRLAGEDEQYF
NA | TRBJ1-2 | once | 15 | TRBV6-4 | TGTGCCAGCAGTGAAGATTCCCGGGGTTTTAGCGGCTACACCTTC | CASSEDSRGFSGYTF
NA | TRBJ2-5 | NA | 13 | TRBV9 | TGTGCCAGCAGCCCCGACATGGTAGAGACCCAGTACTTC | CASSPDMVETQYF
NA | TRBJ1-2 | few | 17 | TRBV5-1 | TGCGCCAGCAGCCCCCGGTCGCAGGGAAGATCGGGTTTGGGCTACACCTTC | CASSPRSQGRSGLGYTF
NA | TRBJ2-1 | NA | 12 | TRBV7-2 | TGTGCCAGCAGCTCACTAGGAGTTGAGCAGTTCTTC | CASSSLGVEQFF
TRBD2 | TRBJ2-1 | NA | 15 | TRBV9 | TGTGCCAGCAGTGGACTAGCGGGGATCTACAATGAGCAGTTCTTC | CASSGLAGIYNEQFF
NA | TRBJ1-3 | few | 14 | TRBV5-4 | TGTGCCAGCAGCTTGGACAAGTATGGAAACACCATATATTTT | CASSLDKYGNTIYF
NA | TRBJ1-5 | NA | 10 | TRBV9 | TGTGCCAGCAGCCCACACCGGACTATTTTT | CASSPHRTIF
TRBD2 | TRBJ2-3 | NA | 16 | TRBV5-4 | TGTGCCAGCACCCCCCGGGGCGGGGGACTCACAGATACGCAGTATTTT | CASTPRGGGLTDTQYF
TRBD1 | TRBJ1-1 | NA | 17 | TRBV4-1 | TGCGCCAGCAGCCATTACAGGGGGCGCGAGGGGAACACTGAAGCTTTCTTT | CASSHYRGREGNTEAFF
TRBD2 | TRBJ2-3 | NA | 16 | TRBV7-9 | TGTGCCAGCAGCTTAGTGGCGGGAGTTTGGGCAGATACGCAGTATTTT | CASSLVAGVWADTQYF